This TCR beta chain derives from a study of T cell changes during pregnancy in multiple sclerosis (dated by TCRdb to the late 2010s). About the investigation overall: In women with multiple sclerosis, the researchers looked at how the T cell repertoire shifted as pregnancy progressed.

With respect to this clone: Its cognate antigen has yet to be identified. The junction differs from germline at one of its ends, possibly a read error.

As encoded in the germline V gene (reference sequence), CDR1 is SSHAT while CDR2 is FNYEAQ. The CDR3 holds 14 amino acids from the cysteine to the phenylalanine. Only the CDR3 DNA is retained, 42 bases long and in frame from the first base. The protocol used for the library was the immunoSEQ multiplex PCR assay. In its TCRdb copy, this immuneACCESS table keeps in-frame sequences only and misses some clones. Where compared with another copy, unresolved V genes explain less than half of these, and the others have no known cause. Present in this sample are 50,000 or so clones, 93% of which were seen just once. 1.5% to 2% of the sample rests with the top ten.

The clonotype originates from a female donor with multiple sclerosis, enrolled in a pregnancy study. The sample in question was peripheral blood, obtained in the second trimester of pregnancy. The chain is encoded by TRBV7-7 joined to TRBJ2-2; perhaps TRBD1 is the D gene, with 5 bases matching. The DNA sequence follows: TGTGCTAGCAGTCCTGGACAGAACACCGGGGAGCTGTTTTTT. Translated, this gives CASSPGQNTGELFF.